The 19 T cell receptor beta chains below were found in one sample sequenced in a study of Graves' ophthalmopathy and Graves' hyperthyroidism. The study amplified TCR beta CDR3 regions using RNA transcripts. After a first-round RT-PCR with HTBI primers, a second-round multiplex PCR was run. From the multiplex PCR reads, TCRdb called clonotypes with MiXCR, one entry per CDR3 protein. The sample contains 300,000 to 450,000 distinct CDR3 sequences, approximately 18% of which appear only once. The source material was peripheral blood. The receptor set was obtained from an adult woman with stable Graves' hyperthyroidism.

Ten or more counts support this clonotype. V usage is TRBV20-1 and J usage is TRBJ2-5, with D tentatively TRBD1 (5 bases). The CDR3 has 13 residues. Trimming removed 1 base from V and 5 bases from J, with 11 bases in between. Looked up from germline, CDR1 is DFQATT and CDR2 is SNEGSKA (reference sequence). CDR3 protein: CSARGAGLETQYF. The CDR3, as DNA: TGCAGTGCTAGAGGGGCAGGGTTGGAGACCCAGTACTTC.

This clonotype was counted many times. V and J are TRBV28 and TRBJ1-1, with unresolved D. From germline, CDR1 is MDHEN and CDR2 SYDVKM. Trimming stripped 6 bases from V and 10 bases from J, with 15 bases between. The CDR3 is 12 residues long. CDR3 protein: CASRRVEVGAFF. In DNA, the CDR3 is TGTGCCAGCAGGCGGGTAGAGGTAGGAGCTTTCTTT.

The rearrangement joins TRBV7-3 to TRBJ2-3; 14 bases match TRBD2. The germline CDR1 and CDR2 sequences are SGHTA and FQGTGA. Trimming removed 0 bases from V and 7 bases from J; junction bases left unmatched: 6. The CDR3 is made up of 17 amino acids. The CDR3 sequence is CASSLTSGTSGSHTQYF. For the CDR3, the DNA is TGTGCCAGCAGCTTAACGAGTGGGACTAGCGGGAGTCATACGCAGTATTTT.

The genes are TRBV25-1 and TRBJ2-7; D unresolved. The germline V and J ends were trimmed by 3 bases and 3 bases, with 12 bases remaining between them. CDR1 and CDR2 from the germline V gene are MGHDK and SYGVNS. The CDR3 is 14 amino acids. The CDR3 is CASSDGPNNYEQYF. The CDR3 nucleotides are TGTGCCAGCAGTGACGGGCCGAACAACTACGAGCAGTACTTC.

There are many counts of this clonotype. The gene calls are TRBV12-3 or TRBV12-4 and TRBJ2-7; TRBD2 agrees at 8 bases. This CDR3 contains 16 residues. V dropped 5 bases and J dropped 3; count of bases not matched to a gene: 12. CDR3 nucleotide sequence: TGTGCCAGCAGTGGATTTATAGCGGGATTAGTCTACGAGCAGTACTTC. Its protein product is CASSGFIAGLVYEQYF.

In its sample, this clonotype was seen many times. As DNA, the CDR3 is TGTGCCAGCAGTTTAGGGGGGACTGGGCAGGCCCTCGATGGCTACACCTTC. Its protein product is CASSLGGTGQALDGYTF. This chain uses TRBV28 with TRBJ1-2, with D possibly being TRBD1 (5 bases). The CDR3 totals 17 residues. Germline V gene sequence: CDR1 MDHEN, CDR2 SYDVKM. Trimming took off 2 bases at V and 6 bases at J, with 22 bases between the two ends.

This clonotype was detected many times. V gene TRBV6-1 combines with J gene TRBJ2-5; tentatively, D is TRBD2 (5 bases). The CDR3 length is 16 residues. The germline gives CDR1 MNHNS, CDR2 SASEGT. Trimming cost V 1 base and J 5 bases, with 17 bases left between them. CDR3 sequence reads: CASSEGNIGNVETQYF. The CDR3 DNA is TGTGCCAGCAGTGAAGGGAATATCGGGAATGTGGAGACCCAGTACTTC.

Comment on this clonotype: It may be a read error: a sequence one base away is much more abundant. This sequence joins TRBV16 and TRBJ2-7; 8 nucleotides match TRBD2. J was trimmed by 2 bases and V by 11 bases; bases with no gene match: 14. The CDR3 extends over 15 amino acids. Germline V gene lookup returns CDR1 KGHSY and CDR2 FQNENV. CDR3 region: CACSPSGLATYEQYF. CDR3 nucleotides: TGTGCCTGCTCACCCTCCGGACTAGCCACCTACGAGCAGTACTTC.

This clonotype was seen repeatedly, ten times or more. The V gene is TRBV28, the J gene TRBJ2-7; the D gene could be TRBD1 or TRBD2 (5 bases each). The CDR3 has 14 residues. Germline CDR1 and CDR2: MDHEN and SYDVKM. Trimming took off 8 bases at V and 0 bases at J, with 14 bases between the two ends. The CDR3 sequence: CASGRDGLSYEQYF. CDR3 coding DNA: TGTGCCAGCGGCCGGGACGGGCTCTCCTACGAGCAGTACTTC.

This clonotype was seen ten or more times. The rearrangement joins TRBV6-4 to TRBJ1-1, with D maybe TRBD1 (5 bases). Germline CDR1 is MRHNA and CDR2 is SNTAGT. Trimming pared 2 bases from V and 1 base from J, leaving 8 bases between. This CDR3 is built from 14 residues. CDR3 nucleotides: TGTGCCAGCAGTGACACCGACAGGAACACTGAAGCTTTCTTT. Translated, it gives CASSDTDRNTEAFF.

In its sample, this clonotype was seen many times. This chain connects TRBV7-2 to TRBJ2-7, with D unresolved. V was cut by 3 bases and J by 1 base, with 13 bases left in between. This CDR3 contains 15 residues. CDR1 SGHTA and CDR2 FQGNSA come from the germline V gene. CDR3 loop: CASSLVGPASYEQYF. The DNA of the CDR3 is TGTGCCAGCAGCTTGGTTGGTCCCGCTTCCTACGAGCAGTACTTC.

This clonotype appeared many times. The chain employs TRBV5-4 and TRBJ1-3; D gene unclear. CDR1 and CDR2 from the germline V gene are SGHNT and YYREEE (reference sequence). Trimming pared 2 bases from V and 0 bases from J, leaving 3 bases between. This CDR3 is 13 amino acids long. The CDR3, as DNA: TGTGCCAGCAGCTTAGACTCTGGAAACACCATATATTTT. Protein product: CASSLDSGNTIYF. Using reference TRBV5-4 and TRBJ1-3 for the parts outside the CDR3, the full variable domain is ETGVTQSPTHLIKTRGQQVTLRCSSQSGHNTVSWYQQALGQGPQFIFQYYREEENGRGNFPPRFSGLQFPNYSSELNVNALELDDSALYLCASSLDSGNTIYFGEGSWLTVV.

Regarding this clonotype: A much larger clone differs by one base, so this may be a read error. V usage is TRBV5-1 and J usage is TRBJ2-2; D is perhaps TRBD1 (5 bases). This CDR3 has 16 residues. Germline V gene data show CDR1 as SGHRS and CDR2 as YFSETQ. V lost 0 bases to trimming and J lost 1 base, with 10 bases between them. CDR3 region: CASSLEAGWNTGELFF. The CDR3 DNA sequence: TGCGCCAGCAGCTTGGAGGCAGGGTGGAACACCGGGGAGCTGTTTTTT.

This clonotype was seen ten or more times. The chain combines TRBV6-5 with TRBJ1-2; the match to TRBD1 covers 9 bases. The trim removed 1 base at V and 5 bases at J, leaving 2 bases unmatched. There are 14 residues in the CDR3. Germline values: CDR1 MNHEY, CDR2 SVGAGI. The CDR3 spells CASSYFGTGYGYTF. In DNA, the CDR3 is TGTGCCAGCAGTTACTTTGGGACAGGGTATGGCTACACCTTC.

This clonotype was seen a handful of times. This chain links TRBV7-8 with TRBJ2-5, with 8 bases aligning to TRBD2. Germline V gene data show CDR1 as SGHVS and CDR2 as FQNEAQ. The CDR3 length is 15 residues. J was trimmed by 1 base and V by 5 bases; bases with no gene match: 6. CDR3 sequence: CASSPRTSLQETQYF. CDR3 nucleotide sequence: TGTGCCAGCAGCCCGAGGACTAGCCTCCAAGAGACCCAGTACTTC.

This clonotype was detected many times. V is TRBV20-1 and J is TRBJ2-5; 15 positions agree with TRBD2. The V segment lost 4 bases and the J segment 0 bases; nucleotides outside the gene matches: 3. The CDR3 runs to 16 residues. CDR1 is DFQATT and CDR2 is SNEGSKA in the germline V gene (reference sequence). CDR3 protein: CSATGTSGRYQETQYF. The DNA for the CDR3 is TGCAGTGCTACCGGGACTAGCGGGAGGTACCAAGAGACCCAGTACTTC.

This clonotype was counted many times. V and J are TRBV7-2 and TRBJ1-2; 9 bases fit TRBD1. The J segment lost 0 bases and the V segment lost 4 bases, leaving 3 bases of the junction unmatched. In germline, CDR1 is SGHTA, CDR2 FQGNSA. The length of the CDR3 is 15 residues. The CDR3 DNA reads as TGTGCCAGCAGCTGGACAGGGGATCCTAACTATGGCTACACCTTC. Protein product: CASSWTGDPNYGYTF.

CDR3 bases: TGCAGTGCTAGAGAAGGTTTCTCCTACGAGCAGTACTTC. This gives the protein CSAREGFSYEQYF. The chain links TRBV20-1 to TRBJ2-7; no definite D call. Trimming stripped 0 bases from V and 0 bases from J, with 6 bases between. Germline assignment: CDR1 DFQATT and CDR2 SNEGSKA (reference sequence). The CDR3 totals 13 residues.

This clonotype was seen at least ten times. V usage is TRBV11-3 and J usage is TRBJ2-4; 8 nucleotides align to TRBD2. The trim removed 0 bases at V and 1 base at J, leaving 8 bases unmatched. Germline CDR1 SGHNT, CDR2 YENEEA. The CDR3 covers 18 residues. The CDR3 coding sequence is TGTGCCAGCAGCTTAGACGGGAGGGCCGGTGCGGCCAAAAACATTCAGTACTTC. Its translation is CASSLDGRAGAAKNIQYF.